The entry that follows covers one T cell receptor (beta chain) sequence. The antigen is not known. This specimen comes from a study of T-cell memory formation after mild COVID-19. Looking at the study overall: Clusters of TCRs were largely donor specific.

Study results and limitations: Pre-infection memory carried some responding clones, suggesting that cross-reactive memory joined.

Researchers used 5'RACE with constant-segment primers to make TCR alpha and TCR beta cDNA libraries that carry sample barcodes and UMIs. TCRdb recomputed calls from the 5' RACE reads with MiXCR, one row per CDR3 protein. The table includes roughly 110,000 distinct CDR3 sequences, approximately 15% detected once. Trimming took 1 base from V and 4 from J; bases not matched to a gene: 10. This CDR3 spans 18 amino acids. In germline, CDR1 is LGHNA, CDR2 YSLEER. What was sequenced was PBMCs or a T cell subset sorted from them (not recorded which). V is TRBV4-3 and J is TRBJ2-3, with TRBD2 identical over 11 bases. The receptor comes from an adult woman who had mild COVID-19 (a few samples of this study predate the infection). Cell type and time point are not known. This CDR3 is CASSQVVLAGGPADTQYF. DNA of the CDR3: TGCGCCAGCAGCCAAGTGGTGTTAGCGGGAGGGCCGGCAGATACGCAGTATTTT.